Following are 4 T cell receptor beta chains from one sample sequenced in a study of CD8 T cells in ankylosing spondylitis. TCRdb re-called the 5' RACE reads through MiXCR, storing one row per CDR3 protein. The data contain some 140,000 distinct CDR3 sequences, roughly 8% of them seen just once; the ten biggest clones take up 7.3%. Sequenced: synovial fluid, either unsorted or a sorted T cell fraction (not recorded which). All receptors come from a male donor with ankylosing spondylitis.

This clonotype was seen only once. The CDR3 DNA sequence: TGTGCCAGCAGCTCCAAACAGGGGTTTGACGAGCAGTACTTC. Translation: CASSSKQGFDEQYF. V usage is TRBV5-6 and J usage is TRBJ2-7; 7 bases match TRBD1. The CDR3 length is 14 residues. The germline V gene encodes CDR1 SGHDT and CDR2 YYEEEE. Unmatched junction bases numbered 8, after V lost 3 bases and J lost 5 bases.

The table lists this clonotype with a few counts. The chain is built from TRBV11-3 and TRBJ2-7, with D perhaps TRBD1 (6 bases). This CDR3 comprises 14 residues. CDR1 is SGHNT and CDR2 is YENEEA in the germline V gene. Trimming stripped 0 bases from V and 5 bases from J, with 11 bases between. CDR3 sequence reads: CASSLDGRGNEQYF. Written as DNA, the CDR3 is TGTGCCAGCAGCTTAGATGGCAGGGGAAACGAGCAGTACTTC. The full variable domain, completed using reference TRBV11-3 and TRBJ2-7, is EAGVVQSPRYKIIEKKQPVAFWCNPISGHNTLYWYLQNLGQGPELLIRYENEEAVDDSQLPKDRFSAERLKGVDSTLKIQPAELGDSAVYLCASSLDGRGNEQYFGPGTRLTVT.

This rearrangement joins TRBV28 to TRBJ1-1; 7 nucleotides align to TRBD1. Germline loops: CDR1 MDHEN, CDR2 SYDVKM. This CDR3 spans 16 amino acids. With V trimmed by 5 bases and J by 2 bases, 11 bases remained unmatched. CDR3 loop: CASSLYSGTENTEAFF. In DNA form, the CDR3 reads TGTGCCAGCAGTCTTTATAGCGGGACAGAAAACACTGAAGCTTTCTTT.

This clonotype was recorded at least ten times. The chain couples TRBV10-3 to TRBJ2-3; D is unresolved. The V gene lost 3 bases and the J gene lost 0 bases, with 7 bases spanning the gap. Per germline, CDR1 ENHRY and CDR2 SYGVKD. The CDR3 loop spans 14 amino acids. The CDR3 sequence is CAISEEYSTDTQYF. The CDR3 coding sequence is TGTGCCATCAGTGAAGAATATAGCACAGATACGCAGTATTTT.